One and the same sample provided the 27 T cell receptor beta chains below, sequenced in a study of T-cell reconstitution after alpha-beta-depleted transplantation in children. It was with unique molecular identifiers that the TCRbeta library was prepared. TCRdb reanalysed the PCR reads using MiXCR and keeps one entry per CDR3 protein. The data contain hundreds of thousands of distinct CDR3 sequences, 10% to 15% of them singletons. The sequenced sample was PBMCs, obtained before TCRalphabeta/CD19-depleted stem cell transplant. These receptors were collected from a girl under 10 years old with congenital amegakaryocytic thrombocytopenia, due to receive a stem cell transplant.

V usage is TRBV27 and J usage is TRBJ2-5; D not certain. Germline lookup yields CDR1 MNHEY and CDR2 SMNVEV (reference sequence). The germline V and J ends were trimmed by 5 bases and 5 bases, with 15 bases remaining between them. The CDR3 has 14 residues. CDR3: CASSPLSSEETQYF. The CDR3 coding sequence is TGTGCCAGCAGTCCCCTATCGAGCGAGGAGACCCAGTACTTC.

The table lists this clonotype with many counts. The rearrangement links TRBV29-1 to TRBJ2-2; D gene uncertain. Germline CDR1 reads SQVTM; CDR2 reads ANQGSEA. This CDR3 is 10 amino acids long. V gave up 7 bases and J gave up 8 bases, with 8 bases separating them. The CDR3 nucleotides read TGCAGCGCCGAAAAGGGGGAGCTGTTTTTT. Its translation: CSAEKGELFF.

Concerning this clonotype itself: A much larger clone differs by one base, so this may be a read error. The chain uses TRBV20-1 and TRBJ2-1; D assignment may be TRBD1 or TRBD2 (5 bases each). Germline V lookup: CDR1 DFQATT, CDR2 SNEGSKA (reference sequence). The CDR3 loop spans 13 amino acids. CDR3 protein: CCALRDAYNEQFF. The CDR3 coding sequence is TGCTGTGCTCTCCGGGACGCGTACAATGAGCAGTTCTTC.

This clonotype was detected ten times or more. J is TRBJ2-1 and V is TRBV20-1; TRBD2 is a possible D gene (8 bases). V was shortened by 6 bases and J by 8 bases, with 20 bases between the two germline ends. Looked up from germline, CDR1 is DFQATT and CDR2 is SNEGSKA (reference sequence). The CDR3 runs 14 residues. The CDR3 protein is CSAPTSGQGDEQFF. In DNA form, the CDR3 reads TGCAGTGCCCCCACTAGCGGCCAGGGGGATGAGCAGTTCTTC.

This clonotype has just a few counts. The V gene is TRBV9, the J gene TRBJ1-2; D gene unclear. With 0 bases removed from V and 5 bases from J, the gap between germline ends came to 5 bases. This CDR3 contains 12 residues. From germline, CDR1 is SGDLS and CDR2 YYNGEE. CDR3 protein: CASSVDGYGYTF. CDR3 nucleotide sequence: TGTGCCAGCAGCGTAGACGGGTATGGCTACACCTTC. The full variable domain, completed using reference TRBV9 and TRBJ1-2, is DSGVTQTPKHLITATGQRVTLRCSPRSGDLSVYWYQQSLDQGLQFLIQYYNGEERAKGNILERFSAQQFPDLHSELNLSSLELGDSALYFCASSVDGYGYTFGSGTRLTVV.

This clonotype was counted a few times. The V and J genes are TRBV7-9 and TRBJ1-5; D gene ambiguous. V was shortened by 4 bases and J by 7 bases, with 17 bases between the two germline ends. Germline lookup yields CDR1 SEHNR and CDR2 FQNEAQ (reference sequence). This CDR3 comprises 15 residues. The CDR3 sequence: CASSSDAKLNQPQHF. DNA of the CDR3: TGTGCCAGCAGCTCAGACGCAAAGTTAAACCAGCCCCAGCATTTT.

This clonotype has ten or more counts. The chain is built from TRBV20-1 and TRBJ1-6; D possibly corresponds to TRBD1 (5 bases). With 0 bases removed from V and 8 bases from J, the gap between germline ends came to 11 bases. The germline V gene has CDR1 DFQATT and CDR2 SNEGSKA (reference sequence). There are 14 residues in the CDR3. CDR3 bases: TGCAGTGCTAGAGAGGGACGGCCCTATTCACCCCTCCACTTT. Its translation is CSAREGRPYSPLHF.

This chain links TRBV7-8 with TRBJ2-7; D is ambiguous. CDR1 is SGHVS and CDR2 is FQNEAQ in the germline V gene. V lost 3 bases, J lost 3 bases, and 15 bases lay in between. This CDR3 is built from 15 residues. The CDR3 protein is CASSFLPGLLYEQYF. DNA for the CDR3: TGTGCCAGCAGCTTCCTCCCGGGTCTCCTCTACGAGCAGTACTTC.

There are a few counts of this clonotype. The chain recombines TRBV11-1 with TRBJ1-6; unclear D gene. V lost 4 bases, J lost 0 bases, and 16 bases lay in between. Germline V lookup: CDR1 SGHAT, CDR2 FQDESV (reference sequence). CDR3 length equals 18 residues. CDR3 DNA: TGTGCCAGCAGCTCACCCGATCTAGAGAGCTCCTATAATTCACCCCTCCACTTT. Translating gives CASSSPDLESSYNSPLHF.

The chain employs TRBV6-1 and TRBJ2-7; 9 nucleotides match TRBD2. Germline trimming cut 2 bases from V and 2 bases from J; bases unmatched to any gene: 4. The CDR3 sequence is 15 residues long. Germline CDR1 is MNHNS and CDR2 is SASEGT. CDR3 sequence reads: CASSEPTSGTYEQYF. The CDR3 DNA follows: TGTGCCAGCAGTGAACCGACTAGCGGAACCTACGAGCAGTACTTC.

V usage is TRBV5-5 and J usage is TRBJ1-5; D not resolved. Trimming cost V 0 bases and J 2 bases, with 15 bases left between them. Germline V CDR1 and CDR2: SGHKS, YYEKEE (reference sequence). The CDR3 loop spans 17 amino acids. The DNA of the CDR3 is TGTGCCAGCAGCTTGGGCCTAACTTCAACCGGCAATCAGCCCCAGCATTTT. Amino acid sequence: CASSLGLTSTGNQPQHF.

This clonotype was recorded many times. DNA of the CDR3: TGCAGCGTGGATCCTAGCGGGGCTAGCTACGAGCAGTACTTC. It encodes CSVDPSGASYEQYF. The chain recombines TRBV29-1 with TRBJ2-7; TRBD2 aligns across 9 bases. Unmatched junction bases numbered 9, after V lost 6 bases and J lost 3 bases. Germline CDR1 SQVTM, CDR2 ANQGSEA. There are 14 residues in the CDR3.

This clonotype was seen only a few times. CDR3 in amino acids: CASSPLSSGDNTGELFF. The CDR3, as DNA: TGTGCCAGCAGCCCTCTTAGTAGCGGGGACAACACCGGGGAGCTGTTTTTT. The chain combines TRBV7-9 with TRBJ2-2; 8 nucleotides match TRBD2. Germline V gene lookup returns CDR1 SEHNR and CDR2 FQNEAQ (reference sequence). The length of the CDR3 is 17 residues. The trim removed 5 bases at V and 2 bases at J, leaving 10 bases unmatched.

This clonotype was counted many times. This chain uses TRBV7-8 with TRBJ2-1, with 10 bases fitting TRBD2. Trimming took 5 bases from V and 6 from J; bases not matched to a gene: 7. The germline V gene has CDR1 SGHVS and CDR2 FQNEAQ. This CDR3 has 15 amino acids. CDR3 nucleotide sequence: TGTGCCAGCAGCCCCAGGACTAGCGGAGTCAATGAGCAGTTCTTC. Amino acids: CASSPRTSGVNEQFF.

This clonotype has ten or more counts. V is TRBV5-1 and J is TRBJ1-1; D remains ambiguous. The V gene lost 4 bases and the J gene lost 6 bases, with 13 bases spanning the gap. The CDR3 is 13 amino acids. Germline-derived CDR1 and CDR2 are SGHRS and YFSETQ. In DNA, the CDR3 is TGCGCCAGCAGCCTTTACCCGGGAGCTGAAGCTTTCTTT. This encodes CASSLYPGAEAFF.

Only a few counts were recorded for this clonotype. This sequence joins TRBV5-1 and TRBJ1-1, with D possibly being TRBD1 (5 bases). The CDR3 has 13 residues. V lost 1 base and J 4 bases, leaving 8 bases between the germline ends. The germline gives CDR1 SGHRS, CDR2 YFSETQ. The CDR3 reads CASSLNGATEAFF. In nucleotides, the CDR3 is TGCGCCAGCAGCTTGAACGGGGCCACTGAAGCTTTCTTT.

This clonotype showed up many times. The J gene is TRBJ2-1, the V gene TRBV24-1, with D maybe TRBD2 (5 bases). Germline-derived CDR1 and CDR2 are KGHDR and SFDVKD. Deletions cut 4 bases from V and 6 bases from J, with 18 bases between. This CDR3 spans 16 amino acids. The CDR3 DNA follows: TGTGCCACCAGTGACCCGCGTCGGGGTTTGGGCAATGAGCAGTTCTTC. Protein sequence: CATSDPRRGLGNEQFF.

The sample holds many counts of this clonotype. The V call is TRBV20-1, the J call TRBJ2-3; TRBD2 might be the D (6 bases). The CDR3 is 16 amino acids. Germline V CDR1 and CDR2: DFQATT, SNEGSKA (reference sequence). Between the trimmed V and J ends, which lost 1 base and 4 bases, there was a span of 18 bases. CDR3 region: CSARAPLASLADTQYF. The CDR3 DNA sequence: TGCAGTGCTAGAGCCCCACTAGCTTCGTTAGCAGATACGCAGTATTTT.

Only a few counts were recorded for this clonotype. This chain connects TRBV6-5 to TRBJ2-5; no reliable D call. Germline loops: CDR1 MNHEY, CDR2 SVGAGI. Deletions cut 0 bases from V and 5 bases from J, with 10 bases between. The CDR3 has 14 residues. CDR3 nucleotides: TGTGCCAGCAGTTACTCGATAGGTCGGGAGACCCAGTACTTC. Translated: CASSYSIGRETQYF.

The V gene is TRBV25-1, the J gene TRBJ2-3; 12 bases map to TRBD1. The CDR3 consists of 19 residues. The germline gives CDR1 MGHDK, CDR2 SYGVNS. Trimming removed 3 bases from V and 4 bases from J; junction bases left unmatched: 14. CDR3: CASSDTGTGGKRWSDTQYF. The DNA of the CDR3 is TGTGCCAGCAGTGATACCGGGACAGGGGGCAAGAGATGGTCAGATACGCAGTATTTT.

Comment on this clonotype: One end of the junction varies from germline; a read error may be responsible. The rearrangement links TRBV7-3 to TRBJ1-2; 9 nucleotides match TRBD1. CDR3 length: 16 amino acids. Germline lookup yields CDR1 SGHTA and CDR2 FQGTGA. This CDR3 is CASSLRPGTGTYGDTF. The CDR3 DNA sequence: TGTGCCAGCAGCTTAAGACCCGGGACAGGGACCTATGGCGACACCTTC.

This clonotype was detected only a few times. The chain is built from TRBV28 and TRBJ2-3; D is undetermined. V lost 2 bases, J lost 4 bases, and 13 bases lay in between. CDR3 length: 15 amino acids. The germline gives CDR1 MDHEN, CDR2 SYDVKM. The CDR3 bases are TGTGCCAGCAGTTTAGAGCCCCGATTCCCAGATACGCAGTATTTT. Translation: CASSLEPRFPDTQYF.

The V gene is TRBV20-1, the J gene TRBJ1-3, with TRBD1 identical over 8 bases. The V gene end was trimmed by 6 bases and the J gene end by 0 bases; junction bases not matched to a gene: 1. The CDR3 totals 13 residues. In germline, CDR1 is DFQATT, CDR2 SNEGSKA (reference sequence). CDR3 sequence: CSATGGSGNTIYF. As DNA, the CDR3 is TGCAGTGCAACAGGGGGCTCTGGAAACACCATATATTTT.

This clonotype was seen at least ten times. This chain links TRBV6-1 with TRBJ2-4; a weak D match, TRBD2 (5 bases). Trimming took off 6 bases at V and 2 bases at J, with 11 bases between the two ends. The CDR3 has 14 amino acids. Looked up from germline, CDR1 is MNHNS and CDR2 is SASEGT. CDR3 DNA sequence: TGTGCCAGCAGGGATGGAGGTTCCAAAAACATTCAGTACTTC. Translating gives CASRDGGSKNIQYF.

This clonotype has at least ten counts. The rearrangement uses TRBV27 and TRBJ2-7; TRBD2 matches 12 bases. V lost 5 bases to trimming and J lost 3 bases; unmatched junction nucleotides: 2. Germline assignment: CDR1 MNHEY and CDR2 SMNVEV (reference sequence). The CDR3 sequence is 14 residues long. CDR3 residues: CASSLAGGGYEQYF. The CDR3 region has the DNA TGTGCCAGCAGTCTAGCGGGAGGGGGCTACGAGCAGTACTTC.

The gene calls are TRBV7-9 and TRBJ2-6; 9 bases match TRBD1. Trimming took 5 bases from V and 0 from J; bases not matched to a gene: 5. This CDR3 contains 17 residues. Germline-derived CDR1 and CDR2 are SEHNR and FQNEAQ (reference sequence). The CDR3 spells CASSLGTGYSGANVLTF. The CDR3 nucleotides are TGTGCCAGCAGCCTGGGGACAGGGTACTCTGGGGCCAACGTCCTGACTTTC.

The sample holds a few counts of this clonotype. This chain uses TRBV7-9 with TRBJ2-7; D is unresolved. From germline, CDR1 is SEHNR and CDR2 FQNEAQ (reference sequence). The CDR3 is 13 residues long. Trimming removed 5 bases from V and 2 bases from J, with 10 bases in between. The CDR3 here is CASSPPGAYEQYF. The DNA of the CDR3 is TGTGCCAGCAGCCCACCCGGTGCCTACGAGCAGTACTTC. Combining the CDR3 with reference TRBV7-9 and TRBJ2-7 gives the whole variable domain DTGVSQNPRHKITKRGQNVTFRCDPISEHNRLYWYRQTLGQGPEFLTYFQNEAQLEKSRLLSDRFSAERPKGSFSTLEIQRTEQGDSAMYLCASSPPGAYEQYFGPGTRLTVT.